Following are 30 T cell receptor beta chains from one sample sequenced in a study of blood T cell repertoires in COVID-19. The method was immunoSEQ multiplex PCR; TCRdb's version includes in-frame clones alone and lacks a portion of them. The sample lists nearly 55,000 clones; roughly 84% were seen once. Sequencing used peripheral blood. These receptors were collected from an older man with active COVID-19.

CDR3: CASSLAGVSLNEQFF. The CDR3 bases are TGTGCCAGCAGCTTGGCAGGGGTCTCGTTAAATGAGCAGTTCTTC. The rearrangement uses TRBV5-4 and TRBJ2-1, with D possibly TRBD1 on 6 matching bases. Trimming took 0 bases from V and 7 from J, leaving 14 bases between them. This CDR3 comprises 15 residues. Per the germline V gene, CDR1 is SGHNT and CDR2 is YYREEE (reference sequence).

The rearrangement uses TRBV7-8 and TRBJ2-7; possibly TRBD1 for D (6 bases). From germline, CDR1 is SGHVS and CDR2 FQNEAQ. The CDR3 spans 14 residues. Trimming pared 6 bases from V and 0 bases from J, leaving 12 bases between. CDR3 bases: TGTGCCAGCAGAACCGGGACAAGCTCCTACGAGCAGTACTTC. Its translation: CASRTGTSSYEQYF.

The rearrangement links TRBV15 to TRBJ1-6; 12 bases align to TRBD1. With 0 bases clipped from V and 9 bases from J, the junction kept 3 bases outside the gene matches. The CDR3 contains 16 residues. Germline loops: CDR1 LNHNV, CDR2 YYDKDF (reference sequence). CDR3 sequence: CATSRDRDRGLSPLHF. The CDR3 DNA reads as TGTGCCACCAGCAGAGATCGGGACAGGGGGCTTTCACCCCTCCACTTT.

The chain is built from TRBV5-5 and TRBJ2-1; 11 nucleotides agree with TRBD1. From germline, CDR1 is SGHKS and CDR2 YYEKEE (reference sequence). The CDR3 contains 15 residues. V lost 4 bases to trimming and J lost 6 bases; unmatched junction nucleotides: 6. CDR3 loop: CASSIRDRGINEQFF. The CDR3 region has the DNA TGTGCCAGCAGCATCCGGGACAGGGGGATCAATGAGCAGTTCTTC.

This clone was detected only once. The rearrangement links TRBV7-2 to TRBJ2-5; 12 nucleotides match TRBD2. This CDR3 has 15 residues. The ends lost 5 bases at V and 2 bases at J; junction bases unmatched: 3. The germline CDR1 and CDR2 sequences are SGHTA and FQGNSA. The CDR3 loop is CASSPSGGVQETQYF. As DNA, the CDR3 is TGTGCCAGCAGCCCTAGCGGGGGGGTACAAGAGACCCAGTACTTC. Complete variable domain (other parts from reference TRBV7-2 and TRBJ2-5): GAGVSQSPSNKVTEKGKDVELRCDPISGHTALYWYRQSLGQGLEFLIYFQGNSAPDKSGLPSDRFSAERTGGSVSTLTIQRTQQEDSAVYLCASSPSGGVQETQYFGPGTRLLVL.

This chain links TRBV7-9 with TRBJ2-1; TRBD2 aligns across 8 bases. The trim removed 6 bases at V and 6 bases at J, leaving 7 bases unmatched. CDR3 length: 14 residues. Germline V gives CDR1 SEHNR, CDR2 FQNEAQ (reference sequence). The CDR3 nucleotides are TGTGCCAGCAGTCTCAGCGGGGGTTCCAATGAGCAGTTCTTC. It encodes CASSLSGGSNEQFF.

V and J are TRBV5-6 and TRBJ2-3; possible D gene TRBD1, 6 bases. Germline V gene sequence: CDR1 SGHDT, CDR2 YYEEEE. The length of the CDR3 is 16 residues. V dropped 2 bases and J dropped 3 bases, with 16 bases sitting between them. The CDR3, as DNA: TGTGCCAGCAGCTTTGCGCCCTTGGGGGCTACAGATACGCAGTATTTT. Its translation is CASSFAPLGATDTQYF.

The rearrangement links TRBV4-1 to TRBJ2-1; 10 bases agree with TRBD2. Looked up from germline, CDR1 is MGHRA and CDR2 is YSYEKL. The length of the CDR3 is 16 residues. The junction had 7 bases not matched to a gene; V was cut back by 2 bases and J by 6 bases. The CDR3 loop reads CASSQTGAGGRNEQFF. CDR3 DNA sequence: TGCGCCAGCAGCCAAACGGGAGCGGGGGGGCGCAATGAGCAGTTCTTC.

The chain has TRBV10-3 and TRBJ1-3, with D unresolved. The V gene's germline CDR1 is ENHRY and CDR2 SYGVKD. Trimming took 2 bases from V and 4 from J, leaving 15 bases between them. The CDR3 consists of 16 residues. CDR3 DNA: TGTGCCATCAGTGAGCAAGTTTGGGGAGCGGGAAACACCATATATTTT. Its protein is CAISEQVWGAGNTIYF.

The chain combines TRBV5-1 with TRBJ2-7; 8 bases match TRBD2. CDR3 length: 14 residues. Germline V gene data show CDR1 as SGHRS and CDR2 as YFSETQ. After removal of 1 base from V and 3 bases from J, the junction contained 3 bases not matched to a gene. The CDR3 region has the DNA TGCGCCAGCAGCTTGTTCGGGGGGGACTACGAGCAGTACTTC. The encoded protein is CASSLFGGDYEQYF.

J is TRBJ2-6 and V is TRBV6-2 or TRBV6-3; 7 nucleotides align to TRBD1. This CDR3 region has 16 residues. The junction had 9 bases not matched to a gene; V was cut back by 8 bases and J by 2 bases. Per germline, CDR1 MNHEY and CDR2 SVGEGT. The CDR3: CASGPADRAGANVLTF. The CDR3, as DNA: TGTGCCAGCGGCCCGGCAGACAGGGCTGGGGCCAACGTCCTGACTTTC.

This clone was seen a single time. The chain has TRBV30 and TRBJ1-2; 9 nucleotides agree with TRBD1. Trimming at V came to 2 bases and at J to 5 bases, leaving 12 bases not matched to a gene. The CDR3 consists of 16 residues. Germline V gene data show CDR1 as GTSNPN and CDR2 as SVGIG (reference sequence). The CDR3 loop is CAWSPTLPGQGYGYTF. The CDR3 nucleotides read TGTGCCTGGAGTCCAACACTTCCGGGACAGGGATATGGCTACACCTTC. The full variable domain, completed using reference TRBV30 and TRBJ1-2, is SQTIHQWPATLVQPVGSPLSLECTVEGTSNPNLYWYRQAAGRGLQLLFYSVGIGQISSEVPQNLSASRPQDRQFILSSKKLLLSDSGFYLCAWSPTLPGQGYGYTFGSGTRLTVV.

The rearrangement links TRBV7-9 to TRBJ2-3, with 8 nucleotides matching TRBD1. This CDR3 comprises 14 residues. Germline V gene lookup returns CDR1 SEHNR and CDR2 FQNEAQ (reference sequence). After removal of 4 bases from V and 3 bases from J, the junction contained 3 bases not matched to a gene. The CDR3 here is CASSYRGETDTQYF. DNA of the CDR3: TGTGCCAGCAGCTACAGGGGGGAAACAGATACGCAGTATTTT.

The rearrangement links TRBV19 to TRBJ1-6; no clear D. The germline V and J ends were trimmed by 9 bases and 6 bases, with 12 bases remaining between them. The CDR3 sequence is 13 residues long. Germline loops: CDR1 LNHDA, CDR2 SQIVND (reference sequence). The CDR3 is CASPPAVNSPLHF. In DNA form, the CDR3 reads TGTGCCAGCCCACCCGCGGTTAATTCACCCCTCCACTTT.

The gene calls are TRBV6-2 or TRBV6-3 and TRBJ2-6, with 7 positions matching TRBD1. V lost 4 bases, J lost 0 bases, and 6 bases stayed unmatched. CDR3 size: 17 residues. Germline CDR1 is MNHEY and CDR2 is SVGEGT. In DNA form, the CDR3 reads TGTGCCAGCAGTTCCCAGGGACAGATCTCTGGGGCCAACGTCCTGACTTTC. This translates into CASSSQGQISGANVLTF.

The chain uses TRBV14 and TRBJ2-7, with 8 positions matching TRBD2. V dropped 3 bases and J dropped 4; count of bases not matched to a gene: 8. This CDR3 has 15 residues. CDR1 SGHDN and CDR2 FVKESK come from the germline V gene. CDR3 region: CASSQRLAGSYEQYF. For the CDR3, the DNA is TGTGCCAGCAGCCAGAGGCTAGCGGGCTCTTACGAGCAGTACTTC.

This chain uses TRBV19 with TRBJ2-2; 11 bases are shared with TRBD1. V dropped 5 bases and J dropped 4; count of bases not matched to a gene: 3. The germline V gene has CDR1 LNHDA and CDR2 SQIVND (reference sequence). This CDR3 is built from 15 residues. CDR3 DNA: TGTGCCAGTAGTGTGGGACAGGGGGGCACCGGGGAGCTGTTTTTT. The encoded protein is CASSVGQGGTGELFF.

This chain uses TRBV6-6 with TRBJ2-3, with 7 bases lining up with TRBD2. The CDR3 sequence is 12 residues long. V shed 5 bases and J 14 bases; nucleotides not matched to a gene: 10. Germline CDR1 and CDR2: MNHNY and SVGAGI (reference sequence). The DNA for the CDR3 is TGTGCCAGCAGTCCCCAGCTGGGGAGGGTGTATTTT. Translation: CASSPQLGRVYF.

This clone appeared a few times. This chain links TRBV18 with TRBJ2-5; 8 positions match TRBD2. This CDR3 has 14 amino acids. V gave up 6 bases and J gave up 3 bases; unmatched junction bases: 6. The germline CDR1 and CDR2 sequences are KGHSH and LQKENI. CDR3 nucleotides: TGTGCCAGCTCTCCGGGAGGGGTGAAAGAGACCCAGTACTTC. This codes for CASSPGGVKETQYF.

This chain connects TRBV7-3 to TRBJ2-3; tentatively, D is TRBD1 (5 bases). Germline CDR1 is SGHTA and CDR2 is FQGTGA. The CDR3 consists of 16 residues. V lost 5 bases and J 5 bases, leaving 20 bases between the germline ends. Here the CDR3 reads CASSRQQVGAGDTQYF. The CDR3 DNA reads TGTGCCAGCAGCCGACAGCAAGTTGGGGCCGGAGATACGCAGTATTTT. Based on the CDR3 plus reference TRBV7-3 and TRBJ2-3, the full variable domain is GAGVSQTPSNKVTEKGKYVELRCDPISGHTALYWYRQSLGQGPEFLIYFQGTGAADDSGLPNDRFFAVRPEGSVSTLKIQRTERGDSAVYLCASSRQQVGAGDTQYFGPGTRLTVL.

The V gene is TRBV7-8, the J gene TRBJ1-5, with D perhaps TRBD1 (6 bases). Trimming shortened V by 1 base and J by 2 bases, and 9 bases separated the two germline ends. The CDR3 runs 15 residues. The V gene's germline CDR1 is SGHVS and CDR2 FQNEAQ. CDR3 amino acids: CASSLDREGNQPQHF. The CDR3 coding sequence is TGTGCCAGCAGCTTAGACAGGGAAGGCAATCAGCCCCAGCATTTT.

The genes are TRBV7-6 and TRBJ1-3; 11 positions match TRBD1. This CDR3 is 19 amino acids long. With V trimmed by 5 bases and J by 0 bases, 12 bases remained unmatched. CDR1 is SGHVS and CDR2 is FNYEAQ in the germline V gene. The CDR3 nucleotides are TGTGCCAGCAGCGACGCGGGACAGGGGGACCCTAGCTCTGGAAACACCATATATTTT. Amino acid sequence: CASSDAGQGDPSSGNTIYF.

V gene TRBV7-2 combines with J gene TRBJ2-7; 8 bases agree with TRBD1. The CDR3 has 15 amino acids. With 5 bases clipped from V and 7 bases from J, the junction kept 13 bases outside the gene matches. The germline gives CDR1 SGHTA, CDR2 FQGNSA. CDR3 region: CASSPTLGRGREQYF. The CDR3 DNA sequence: TGTGCCAGCAGCCCCACGCTGGGCAGGGGGCGGGAGCAGTACTTC.

CDR3 amino acids: CASSLESRRGYTF. CDR3 nucleotides: TGTGCCAGCAGCTTAGAATCAAGGCGGGGCTACACCTTC. The chain has TRBV7-9 and TRBJ1-2; D remains ambiguous. Germline V CDR1 and CDR2: SEHNR, FQNEAQ (reference sequence). The CDR3 spans 13 residues. Trimming stripped 1 base from V and 8 bases from J, with 11 bases between.

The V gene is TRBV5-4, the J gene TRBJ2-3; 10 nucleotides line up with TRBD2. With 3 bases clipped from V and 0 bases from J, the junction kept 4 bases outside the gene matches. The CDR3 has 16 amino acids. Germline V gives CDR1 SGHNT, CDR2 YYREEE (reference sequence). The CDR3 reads CASSSRTSGSTDTQYF. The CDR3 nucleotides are TGTGCCAGCAGCTCGAGGACTAGCGGCAGCACAGATACGCAGTATTTT.

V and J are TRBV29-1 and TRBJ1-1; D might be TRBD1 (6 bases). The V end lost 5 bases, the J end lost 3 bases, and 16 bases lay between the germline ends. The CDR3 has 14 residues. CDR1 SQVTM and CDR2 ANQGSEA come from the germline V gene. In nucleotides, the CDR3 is TGCAGCGTTCGGGTAGGGGGTACGTACACTGAAGCTTTCTTT. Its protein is CSVRVGGTYTEAFF.

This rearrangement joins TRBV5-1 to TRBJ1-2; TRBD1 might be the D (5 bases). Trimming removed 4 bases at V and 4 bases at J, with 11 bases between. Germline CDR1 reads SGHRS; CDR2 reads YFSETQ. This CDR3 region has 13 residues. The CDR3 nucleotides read TGCGCCAGCAGCCTCGACAGCAGCTATGGCTACACCTTC. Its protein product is CASSLDSSYGYTF.

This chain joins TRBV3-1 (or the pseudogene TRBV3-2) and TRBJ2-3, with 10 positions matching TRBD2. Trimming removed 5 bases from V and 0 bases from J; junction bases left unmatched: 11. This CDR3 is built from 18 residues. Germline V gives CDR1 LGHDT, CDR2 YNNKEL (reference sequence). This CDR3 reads CASSTQGTLAGSTDTQYF. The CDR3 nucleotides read TGTGCCAGCAGCACACAGGGAACACTAGCGGGGAGCACAGATACGCAGTATTTT.

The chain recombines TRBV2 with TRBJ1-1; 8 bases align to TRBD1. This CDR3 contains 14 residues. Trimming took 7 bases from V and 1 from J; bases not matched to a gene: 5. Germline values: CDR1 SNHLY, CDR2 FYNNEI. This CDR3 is CASIFDRGNTEAFF. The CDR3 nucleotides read TGTGCCAGCATTTTCGACAGGGGGAACACTGAAGCTTTCTTT.

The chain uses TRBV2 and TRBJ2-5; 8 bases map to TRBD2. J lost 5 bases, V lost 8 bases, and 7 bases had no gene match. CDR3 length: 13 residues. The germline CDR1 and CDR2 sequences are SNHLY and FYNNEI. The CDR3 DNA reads TGTGCCAGCTTTGGCGGGGGGTTGGAGACCCAGTACTTC. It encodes CASFGGGLETQYF.